The clone carrying this T cell receptor beta chain was found a few times. This sample stems from a study of T cells in Graves' hyperthyroidism and ophthalmopathy. Study-level information: Peripheral blood was acquired at first diagnosis, ahead of any therapy whatsoever.

The investigators amplified TCR beta CDR3 regions from RNA transcripts. With the HTBI primer set, the TCR CDR3 went through a first round of RT-PCR. TCRdb re-analysed the multiplex PCR reads in MiXCR, keeping a single row per CDR3 protein. The data hold about 640,000 distinct CDR3 sequences, with around 20% observed a single time. Per the germline V gene, CDR1 is LGHDT and CDR2 is YNNKEL (reference sequence). The V gene end was trimmed by 4 bases and the J gene end by 5 bases; junction bases not matched to a gene: 9. The CDR3 contains 16 residues. Ophthalmopathy cases scored 3 or more on the Clinical Activity Score and 4 or more on NOSPECS grade, with duration below 3 months. The diagnostic basis comprised clinical symptoms, serum thyroxine and TRAb, thyroid ultrasound and orbital computed tomography. PBMCs were derived from 10 ml fresh peripheral blood.

Sequences were obtained from blood. V usage is TRBV3-1 and J usage is TRBJ2-3; 10 bases align to TRBD2. The clonotype originates from a man aged 25 to 40 with Graves' ophthalmopathy. The CDR3 region has the DNA TGTGCCAGCAGCCTCAGCGGGAGGGCCGAGGGAGATACGCAGTATTTT. Protein sequence: CASSLSGRAEGDTQYF.